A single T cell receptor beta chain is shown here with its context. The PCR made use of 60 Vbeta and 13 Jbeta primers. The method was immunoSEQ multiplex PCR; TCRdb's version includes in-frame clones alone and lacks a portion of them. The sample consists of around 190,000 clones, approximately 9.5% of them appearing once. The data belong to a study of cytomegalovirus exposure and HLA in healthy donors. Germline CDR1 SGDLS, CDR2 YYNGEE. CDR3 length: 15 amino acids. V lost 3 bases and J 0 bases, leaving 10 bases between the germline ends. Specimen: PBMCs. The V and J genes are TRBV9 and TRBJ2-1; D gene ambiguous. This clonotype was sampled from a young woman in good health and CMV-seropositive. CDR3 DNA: TGTGCCAGCAGCGAATGGTCCAGCTCCTACAATGAGCAGTTCTTC. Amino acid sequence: CASSEWSSSYNEQFF.